One sample yielded the 4 T cell receptor beta chains listed below, sequenced in a study of human T cells and chemical hapten exposure (dated by TCRdb to the early 2020s). Total RNA was extracted from unfractionated whole blood that had been collected in Tempus Blood RNA tubes. Libraries were built with 5' RACE. TCRdb names Illumina MiSeq as the instrument used. The raw public data were reprocessed by TCRdb itself: fastp quality trimming at Q25, MiXCR clonotype calling, in-frame beta chains only. CDR3 protein sequences are deduplicated, and each keeps its most common genes and DNA. The sample data list 65,000 to 90,000 distinct CDR3 sequences, and about 16% of these were observed just once. The top ten clonotypes cover about 6.5% of the sample. These receptor sequences come from a female donor in good health.

This clonotype was seen more than once but under ten times. This chain joins TRBV20-1 and TRBJ2-3, with 16 positions matching TRBD2. Germline-derived CDR1 and CDR2 are DFQATT and SNEGSKA (reference sequence). J gave up 4 bases and V 5 bases, and 9 bases lay outside the gene matches. This CDR3 region has 17 residues. In DNA form, the CDR3 reads TGCAGTGCTGCCCCCACGGGACTAGCGGGAGGGGCAGATACGCAGTATTTT. Translation gives CSAAPTGLAGGADTQYF.

A few counts support this clonotype. The chain combines TRBV13 with TRBJ1-2; D is unresolved. Germline values: CDR1 PRHDT, CDR2 FYEKMQ (reference sequence). With 4 bases removed from V and 5 bases from J, the gap between germline ends came to 11 bases. CDR3 size: 13 residues. CDR3 DNA sequence: TGTGCCAGCAGCTCCGGAGAACTTTATGGCTACACCTTC. Translated: CASSSGELYGYTF.

A few counts support this clonotype. The genes are TRBV6-1 and TRBJ1-5, with 8 bases matching TRBD1. Germline values: CDR1 MNHNS, CDR2 SASEGT. The CDR3 contains 17 residues. J lost 0 bases, V lost 2 bases, and 6 bases had no gene match. CDR3 region: CASSEWTGPNSNQPQHF. As DNA, the CDR3 is TGTGCCAGCAGTGAATGGACAGGGCCTAATAGCAATCAGCCCCAGCATTTT.

A few counts support this clonotype. The chain links TRBV4-3 to TRBJ1-1; D not certain. The CDR3 length is 15 residues. From germline, CDR1 is LGHNA and CDR2 YSLEER. Trimming removed 2 bases from V and 4 bases from J, with 14 bases in between. CDR3 DNA sequence: TGCGCCAGCAGCCAATTCTATCCCTTGACCACTGAAGCTTTCTTT. Residues: CASSQFYPLTTEAFF.